A selection of T cell receptor beta chains follows, all from one sample in a study of blood T cell repertoires in COVID-19. Produced via immunoSEQ multiplex PCR; TCRdb's table is partial and in-frame only. This sample has under 65,000 clones, with about 89% found just once. The sequenced sample was peripheral blood. The receptors shown here come from a human donor in a cohort sampled during active COVID-19. CDR3s include the opening cysteine and the closing phenylalanine or tryptophan. D genes are given only for firm matches. A clone size is listed for some rows: how often the clone was seen (once, few, many), or a class if it is expanded.

abundance: NA; d_gene: NA; v_gene: TRBV11-2; j_gene: TRBJ2-3; CDR3aa: CASSRAGRSTDTQYF; CDR3nt: TGTGCCAGCAGCAGGGCGGGGCGTAGCACAGATACGCAGTATTTT
abundance: NA; d_gene: NA; v_gene: TRBV9; j_gene: TRBJ2-3; CDR3aa: CASSVVGAFTDTQYF; CDR3nt: TGTGCCAGCAGCGTAGTAGGAGCTTTCACAGATACGCAGTATTTT
abundance: NA; d_gene: TRBD1; v_gene: TRBV3-1/TRBV3-2; j_gene: TRBJ1-3; CDR3aa: CASSPLPGQGNTIYF; CDR3nt: TGTGCCAGCAGCCCGCTGCCGGGACAGGGAAACACCATATATTTT
abundance: few; d_gene: TRBD1; v_gene: TRBV4-2; j_gene: TRBJ1-6; CDR3aa: CASSQAQGDGALHF; CDR3nt: TGTGCCAGCAGCCAAGCACAGGGGGATGGGGCCCTCCACTTT
abundance: NA; d_gene: NA; v_gene: TRBV9; j_gene: TRBJ1-1; CDR3aa: CASSVVPDSPAFF; CDR3nt: TGTGCCAGCAGCGTAGTACCGGACAGCCCGGCTTTCTTT
abundance: NA; d_gene: TRBD1; v_gene: TRBV30; j_gene: TRBJ1-4; CDR3aa: CAWSGGSQGAGEKLFF; CDR3nt: TGTGCCTGGAGTGGGGGATCACAGGGGGCCGGAGAAAAACTGTTTTTT
abundance: NA; d_gene: TRBD2; v_gene: TRBV4-1; j_gene: TRBJ2-3; CDR3aa: CASSQLAGGTDTQYF; CDR3nt: TGCGCCAGCAGCCAACTAGCGGGGGGCACAGATACGCAGTATTTT
abundance: NA; d_gene: NA; v_gene: TRBV3-1/TRBV3-2; j_gene: TRBJ1-3; CDR3aa: CASSRARGSGNTIYF; CDR3nt: TGTGCCAGCAGCCGGGCCAGGGGATCTGGAAACACCATATATTTT
abundance: few; d_gene: TRBD2; v_gene: TRBV7-6; j_gene: TRBJ2-7; CDR3aa: CASSSGLAGTYEQYF; CDR3nt: TGTGCCAGCAGCTCGGGACTAGCGGGAACCTACGAGCAGTACTTC
abundance: NA; d_gene: NA; v_gene: TRBV14; j_gene: TRBJ2-7; CDR3aa: CASSHLPYEQYF; CDR3nt: TGTGCCAGCAGCCACCTACCCTACGAGCAGTACTTC
abundance: once; d_gene: TRBD2; v_gene: TRBV12-5; j_gene: TRBJ2-7; CDR3aa: CASGLPPGLAATSVGYEQYF; CDR3nt: TGTGCTAGTGGTTTGCCCCCGGGACTAGCGGCAACTTCGGTCGGGTACGAGCAGTACTTC
abundance: once; d_gene: NA; v_gene: TRBV15; j_gene: TRBJ1-6; CDR3aa: CATSRESGYSPLHF; CDR3nt: TGTGCCACCAGCAGAGAATCGGGGTATTCACCCCTCCACTTT
abundance: NA; d_gene: TRBD2; v_gene: TRBV9; j_gene: TRBJ2-1; CDR3aa: CASSPRLAGGNEQFF; CDR3nt: TGTGCCAGCAGCCCTAGACTAGCGGGAGGCAATGAGCAGTTCTTC
abundance: NA; d_gene: NA; v_gene: TRBV21-1; j_gene: TRBJ2-6; CDR3aa: CASSSQPGQGLSGANVLTF; CDR3nt: TGTGCCAGCAGCTCCCAACCGGGACAGGGCCTCTCTGGGGCCAACGTCCTGACTTTC
abundance: once; d_gene: TRBD2; v_gene: TRBV27; j_gene: TRBJ2-7; CDR3aa: CASSQAGTSDLSYEQYF; CDR3nt: TGTGCCAGCAGTCAGGCCGGGACTAGCGATCTCTCCTACGAGCAGTACTTC
abundance: medium-sized; d_gene: TRBD1; v_gene: TRBV2; j_gene: TRBJ1-5; CDR3aa: CASSPQGGRSNQPQHF; CDR3nt: TGTGCCAGCAGTCCCCAAGGGGGCAGGAGCAATCAGCCCCAGCATTTT
abundance: few; d_gene: TRBD1; v_gene: TRBV10-1; j_gene: TRBJ2-7; CDR3aa: CASSDGQGAREQYF; CDR3nt: TGCGCCAGCAGTGATGGACAGGGGGCGCGGGAGCAGTACTTC
abundance: NA; d_gene: NA; v_gene: TRBV6-6; j_gene: TRBJ2-7; CDR3aa: CASMGGTEQYF; CDR3nt: TGTGCCAGCATGGGAGGAACCGAGCAGTACTTC
abundance: NA; d_gene: NA; v_gene: TRBV6-5; j_gene: TRBJ1-6; CDR3aa: CASTPGGVYNSPLHF; CDR3nt: TGTGCCAGTACCCCAGGAGGGGTCTATAATTCACCCCTCCACTTT
abundance: NA; d_gene: TRBD1; v_gene: TRBV2; j_gene: TRBJ2-3; CDR3aa: CASSADRAHTDTQYF; CDR3nt: TGTGCCAGCAGTGCGGACAGGGCCCACACAGATACGCAGTATTTT
abundance: few; d_gene: TRBD2; v_gene: TRBV7-9; j_gene: TRBJ2-7; CDR3aa: CASSPGLAGGREIYEQYF; CDR3nt: TGTGCCAGCAGCCCTGGTTTAGCGGGGGGCCGGGAGATATACGAGCAGTACTTC
abundance: NA; d_gene: NA; v_gene: TRBV28; j_gene: TRBJ1-1; CDR3aa: CASSLWRSGQFNTEAFF; CDR3nt: TGTGCCAGCAGTTTATGGAGGTCAGGGCAGTTTAACACTGAAGCTTTCTTT
abundance: once; d_gene: TRBD2; v_gene: TRBV7-8; j_gene: TRBJ2-7; CDR3aa: CASSYFGLAADYEQYF; CDR3nt: TGTGCCAGCAGCTACTTCGGACTAGCGGCAGACTACGAGCAGTACTTC
abundance: NA; d_gene: NA; v_gene: TRBV18; j_gene: TRBJ2-7; CDR3aa: CASRAETGIESQRAYEQYF; CDR3nt: TGTGCCAGCCGCGCCGAGACAGGCATAGAGAGTCAGAGGGCCTACGAGCAGTACTTC
abundance: NA; d_gene: TRBD2; v_gene: TRBV4-2; j_gene: TRBJ2-1; CDR3aa: CASSQGISGSVEQFF; CDR3nt: TGTGCCAGCAGCCAAGGGATTAGCGGGAGTGTTGAGCAGTTCTTC
abundance: NA; d_gene: NA; v_gene: TRBV3-1/TRBV3-2; j_gene: TRBJ2-7; CDR3aa: CASSQWIDLNHLYEQYF; CDR3nt: TGTGCCAGCAGCCAATGGATAGACTTAAACCACTTATACGAGCAGTACTTC
abundance: NA; d_gene: NA; v_gene: TRBV7-8; j_gene: TRBJ2-7; CDR3aa: CASSQGLLGVRYEQYF; CDR3nt: TGTGCCAGCAGCCAAGGCCTTCTCGGGGTCCGCTACGAGCAGTACTTC
abundance: NA; d_gene: NA; v_gene: TRBV12-3/TRBV12-4; j_gene: TRBJ2-5; CDR3aa: CASSPFREETQYF; CDR3nt: TGTGCCAGCAGTCCCTTCAGGGAAGAGACCCAGTACTTC
abundance: NA; d_gene: TRBD2; v_gene: TRBV7-9; j_gene: TRBJ2-1; CDR3aa: CASSPYRLAGFYEQFF; CDR3nt: TGTGCCAGCAGCCCTTATCGGCTAGCGGGATTCTATGAGCAGTTCTTC
abundance: NA; d_gene: NA; v_gene: TRBV6-5; j_gene: TRBJ1-2; CDR3aa: CASLNPGDYNYGYTF; CDR3nt: TGTGCCAGCCTCAATCCCGGGGACTATAACTATGGCTACACCTTC